This T cell receptor beta chain was recorded in a study of response to subunit inactivated influenza vaccine. This clonotype was seen a handful of times. This CDR3 has 13 residues. Trimming removed 8 bases at V and 3 bases at J, with 10 bases between. TCRdb itself ran the RT-PCR reads through MiXCR, one entry per CDR3 protein. The data show 590,000 or so distinct CDR3 sequences, 14% seen once. The sequence was collected from a man over 45 who received an inactivated influenza vaccine. The chain employs TRBV12-3 or TRBV12-4 and TRBJ2-2, with D unclear. Sequenced here: PBMCs from blood, sampled approximately 15 days before vaccination. In nucleotides, the CDR3 is TGTGCCAGCTGTGGACCCGACACCGGGGAGCTGTTTTTT. It is translated as CASCGPDTGELFF.